This TCR beta chain was recovered during a study of T cells after yellow fever vaccination. V was cut by 0 bases and J by 0 bases, with 10 bases left in between. Germline loops: CDR1 SGDLS, CDR2 YYNGEE. The CDR3 contains 16 residues. TCRdb independently ran MiXCR on the 5' RACE reads; one entry per CDR3 protein. The data hold about 550,000 distinct CDR3 sequences, with about a fifth observed a single time. The sample was PBMCs, taken 15 days after the yellow fever booster vaccination. The TCR was taken from a man under 40 who received the YFV17D yellow fever vaccine. This chain links TRBV9 with TRBJ2-1; D may correspond to TRBD1 or TRBD2 (5 bases each). CDR3 sequence reads: CASSVGGVSSYNEQFF. CDR3 in DNA: TGTGCCAGCAGCGTAGGAGGGGTAAGCTCCTACAATGAGCAGTTCTTC. The full variable domain, completed using reference TRBV9 and TRBJ2-1, is DSGVTQTPKHLITATGQRVTLRCSPRSGDLSVYWYQQSLDQGLQFLIQYYNGEERAKGNILERFSAQQFPDLHSELNLSSLELGDSALYFCASSVGGVSSYNEQFFGPGTRLTVL.